This T cell receptor (beta chain) came from a study of cytomegalovirus exposure and HLA in healthy donors. Study-wide results and limits: It has been reported that TCR beta sequences accurately predicted the HLA-A and HLA-B alleles of most subjects. Later on, a genetic analysis was performed. It linked a missense variant in DCLRE1C with V- and J-gene trimming of TCR beta. Most of the TCR beta V segments (in an earlier analysis) were productive either about 90% or about 30% of the time.

Amplification used 60 Vbeta primers and 13 Jbeta primers. Here immunoSEQ multiplex PCR was the method, and the copy in TCRdb shows in-frame clones only, minus some. This table holds fewer than 250,000 clones, roughly four fifths found once. J was trimmed by 1 base and V by 0 bases; bases with no gene match: 6. The CDR3 covers 17 residues. CDR1 SGDLS and CDR2 YYNGEE come from the germline V gene. Note on this clone: Its antigen is not identified.

The clonotype comes from a man aged 18 to 29 in good health and CMV-seronegative. The V and J genes are TRBV9 and TRBJ2-3, with 9 bases matching TRBD2. The sequenced sample consisted of PBMCs. This CDR3 is CASSVVSSGSGTDTQYF. As DNA, the CDR3 is TGTGCCAGCAGCGTAGTGAGTAGCGGGAGTGGCACAGATACGCAGTATTTT. Filled out from reference TRBV9 and TRBJ2-3, the complete variable domain reads DSGVTQTPKHLITATGQRVTLRCSPRSGDLSVYWYQQSLDQGLQFLIQYYNGEERAKGNILERFSAQQFPDLHSELNLSSLELGDSALYFCASSVVSSGSGTDTQYFGPGTRLTVL.